The clone carrying this TCR beta chain was counted a few times. Genomic DNA served as template for TCR beta VDJ and CDR3 profiling. Each CDR3 protein is one row after TCRdb ran MiXCR on the reads. In the table there are 190,000 or so distinct CDR3 sequences, around 48% of which are singletons. The entry originates in a study of CD8+CD57+ T cells in acquired aplastic anemia. This CDR3 region has 12 residues. Per the germline V gene, CDR1 is KGHSH and CDR2 is LQKENI. V lost 4 bases to trimming and J lost 9 bases, with 10 bases between them. Individuals selected for sequencing had exhibited CD8+CD57+ cell expansion on flow cytometry.

The chain recombines TRBV18 with TRBJ2-1; D gene unclear. The sample was sorted CD4+, CD8+, or CD8+CD57+ T cells (not recorded which) from PBMCs. The receptor was derived from a human donor with aplastic anemia. The CDR3 bases are TGTGCCAGCTCACTAAAAGAAGGTGAGCAGTTCTTC. Its protein is CASSLKEGEQFF.